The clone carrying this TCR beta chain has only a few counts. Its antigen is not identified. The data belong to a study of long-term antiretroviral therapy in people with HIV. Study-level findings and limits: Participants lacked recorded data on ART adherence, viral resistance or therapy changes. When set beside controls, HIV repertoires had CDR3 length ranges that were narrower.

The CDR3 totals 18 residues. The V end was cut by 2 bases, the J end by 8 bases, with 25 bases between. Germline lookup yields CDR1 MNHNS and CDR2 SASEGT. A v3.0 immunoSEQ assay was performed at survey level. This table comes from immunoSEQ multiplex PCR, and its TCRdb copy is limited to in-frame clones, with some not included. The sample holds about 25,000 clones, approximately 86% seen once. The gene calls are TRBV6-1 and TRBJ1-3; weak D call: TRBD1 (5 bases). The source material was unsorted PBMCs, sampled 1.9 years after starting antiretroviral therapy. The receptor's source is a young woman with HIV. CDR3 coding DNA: TGTGCCAGCAGTGAATTATACCTCGGGACCTCGCGAGGAGACACCATATATTTT. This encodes CASSELYLGTSRGDTIYF.